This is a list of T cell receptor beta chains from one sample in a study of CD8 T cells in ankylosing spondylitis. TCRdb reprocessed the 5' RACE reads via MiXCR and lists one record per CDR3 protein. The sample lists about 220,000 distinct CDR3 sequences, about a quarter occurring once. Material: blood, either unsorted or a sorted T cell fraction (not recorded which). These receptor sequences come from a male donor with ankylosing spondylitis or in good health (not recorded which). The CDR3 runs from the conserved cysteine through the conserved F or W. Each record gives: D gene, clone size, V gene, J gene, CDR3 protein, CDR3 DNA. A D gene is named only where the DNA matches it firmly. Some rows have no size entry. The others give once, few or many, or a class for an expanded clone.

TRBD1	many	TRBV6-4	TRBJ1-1	CASSQDRGNTEAFF	TGTGCCAGCAGCCAAGACAGGGGCAACACTGAAGCTTTCTTT
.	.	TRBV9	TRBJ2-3	CASSVEAGTDTQYF	TGTGCCAGCAGCGTAGAAGCGGGCACAGATACGCAGTATTTT
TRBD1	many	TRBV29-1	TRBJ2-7	CSALTGQRIAEQYF	TGCAGCGCTCTGACGGGACAGCGGATCGCCGAGCAGTACTTC
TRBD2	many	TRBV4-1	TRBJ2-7	CASSQAGLGDYEQYF	TGCGCCAGCAGCCAAGCGGGACTAGGAGACTACGAGCAGTACTTC
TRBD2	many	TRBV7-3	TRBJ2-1	CASSLYPTSGPEQFF	TGTGCCAGCAGCTTATACCCGACTAGCGGGCCTGAGCAGTTCTTC
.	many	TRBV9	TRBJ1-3	CASSVGTVSGNTIYF	TGTGCCAGCAGCGTAGGGACAGTCTCTGGAAACACCATATATTTT
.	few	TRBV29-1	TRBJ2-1	CSVALGTKYNEQFF	TGCAGCGTTGCTCTGGGGACCAAGTACAATGAGCAGTTCTTC
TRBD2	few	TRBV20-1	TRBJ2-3	CSALGGLAGGPRDTQYF	TGCAGTGCCTTGGGGGGACTAGCGGGAGGGCCGAGAGATACGCAGTATTTT
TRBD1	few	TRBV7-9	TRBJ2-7	CASSPGTGEGEQYF	TGTGCCAGCAGCCCCGGGACAGGGGAAGGCGAGCAGTACTTC
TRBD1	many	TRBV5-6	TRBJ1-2	CASSRTLDRVGYGYTF	TGTGCCAGCAGCAGAACACTGGACAGGGTAGGCTATGGCTACACCTTC
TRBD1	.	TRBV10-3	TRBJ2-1	CAISDRRQGLDEQFF	TGTGCCATCAGTGATCGTCGACAGGGGTTAGATGAGCAGTTCTTC
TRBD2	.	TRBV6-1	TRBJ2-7	CASSRALSGRAMKQYF	TGTGCCAGCAGTCGCGCCCTTAGCGGGAGGGCCATGAAGCAGTACTTC
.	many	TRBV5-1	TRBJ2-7	CASSRDLAEQYF	TGCGCCAGCAGCCGCGACTTAGCCGAGCAGTACTTC
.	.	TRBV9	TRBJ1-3	CASSVEDLGNTIYF	TGTGCCAGCAGCGTAGAGGATCTTGGAAACACCATATATTTT
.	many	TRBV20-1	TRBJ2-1	CSASRGYNEQFF	TGCAGTGCTAGCCGCGGCTACAATGAGCAGTTCTTC
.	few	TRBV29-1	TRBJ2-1	CSVNRDPGSKVPINEQFF	TGCAGCGTTAACCGGGACCCCGGATCCAAGGTCCCTATCAATGAGCAGTTCTTC
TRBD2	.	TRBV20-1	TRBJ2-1	CSAERLAEQFF	TGCAGTGCTGAAAGACTAGCGGAGCAGTTCTTC
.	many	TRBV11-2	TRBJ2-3	CASSPRAGSFWGTDTQYF	TGTGCCAGCAGCCCCCGGGCGGGCTCCTTTTGGGGCACAGATACGCAGTATTTT
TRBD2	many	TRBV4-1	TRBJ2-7	CASSQVIVGLAGLYEQYF	TGCGCCAGCAGCCAAGTTATTGTCGGGCTAGCGGGGCTCTACGAGCAGTACTTC
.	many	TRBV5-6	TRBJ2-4	CASSWDPTRPKAKNIQYF	TGTGCCAGCAGCTGGGACCCCACTAGACCTAAGGCCAAAAACATTCAGTACTTC
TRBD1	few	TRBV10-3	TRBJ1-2	CAISNQGGYGYTF	TGTGCCATCAGCAATCAGGGGGGCTATGGCTACACCTTC
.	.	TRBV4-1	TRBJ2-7	CASSRAGEGFVREQYF	TGCGCCAGCAGCCGGGCTGGTGAGGGTTTCGTCCGGGAGCAGTACTTC
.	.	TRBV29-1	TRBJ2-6	CSVGRGGSGANVLTF	TGCAGCGTTGGCAGGGGCGGTTCTGGGGCCAACGTCCTGACTTTC
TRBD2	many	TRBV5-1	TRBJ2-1	CASSLRRTSEDNEQFF	TGCGCCAGCAGCCTAAGACGGACTAGCGAGGACAATGAGCAGTTCTTC
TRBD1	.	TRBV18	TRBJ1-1	CASSPRTGSSTEAFF	TGTGCCAGCTCACCGAGGACAGGGTCGAGCACTGAAGCTTTCTTT
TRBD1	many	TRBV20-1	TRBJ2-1	CSAEGQGPYNEQFF	TGCAGTGCTGAGGGACAGGGCCCCTACAATGAGCAGTTCTTC
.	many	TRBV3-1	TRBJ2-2	CASSQEGGTGELFF	TGTGCCAGCAGCCAAGAGGGCGGAACCGGGGAGCTGTTTTTT
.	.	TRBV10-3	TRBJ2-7	CAISEFQAGYEQYF	TGTGCCATCAGTGAGTTTCAGGCCGGCTACGAGCAGTACTTC
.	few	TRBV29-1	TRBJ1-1	CSVERRSEAFF	TGCAGCGTTGAAAGACGGAGTGAAGCTTTCTTT
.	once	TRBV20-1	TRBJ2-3	CSASREPGYPQYF	TGCAGTGCTAGCAGGGAACCGGGGTATCCGCAGTATTTT
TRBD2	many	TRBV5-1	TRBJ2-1	CASSLDSSGSYQEQFF	TGCGCCAGCAGCTTGGATTCTAGCGGGAGCTATCAGGAGCAGTTCTTC
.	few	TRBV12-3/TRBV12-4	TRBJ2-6	CASSPPLRDALGANVLTF	TGTGCCAGCAGTCCCCCCTTAAGGGACGCTCTTGGGGCCAACGTCCTGACTTTC
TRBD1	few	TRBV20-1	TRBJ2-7	CSALAGTGRRYEQYF	TGCAGTGCTCTAGCCGGGACAGGACGCCGCTACGAGCAGTACTTC
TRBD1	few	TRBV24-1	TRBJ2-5	CATSDSDREETQYF	TGTGCCACCAGTGATTCGGACAGGGAAGAGACCCAGTACTTC
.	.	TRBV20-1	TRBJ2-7	CSARDTFATSYEQYF	TGCAGTGCTAGAGATACATTTGCGACCTCCTACGAGCAGTACTTC
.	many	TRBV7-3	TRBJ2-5	CASSTNRDTKETQYF	TGTGCCAGCAGCACCAACCGGGACACCAAAGAGACCCAGTACTTC
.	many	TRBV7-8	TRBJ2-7	CASSFTRSEQYF	TGTGCCAGCAGCTTTACCCGCTCCGAGCAGTACTTC
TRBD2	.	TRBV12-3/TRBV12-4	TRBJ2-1	CASSPRLAGARGQFF	TGTGCCAGCAGTCCCCGGCTAGCGGGAGCCAGGGGGCAGTTCTTC
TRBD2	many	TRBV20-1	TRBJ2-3	CSTTGTSGSLPTDTQYF	TGCAGCACCACCGGGACTAGCGGGTCCCTGCCCACAGATACGCAGTATTTT
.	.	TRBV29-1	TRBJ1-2	CSVVLGGNYGYTF	TGCAGCGTTGTACTAGGGGGGAACTATGGCTACACCTTC
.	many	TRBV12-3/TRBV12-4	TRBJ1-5	CASSLGTNQPQHF	TGTGCCAGCAGTTTGGGCACGAATCAGCCCCAGCATTTT
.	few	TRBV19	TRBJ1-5	CASRNRVRAGGNQPQHF	TGTGCCAGTAGAAATCGCGTAAGGGCAGGTGGGAATCAGCCCCAGCATTTT
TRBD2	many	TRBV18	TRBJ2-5	CASSPTSGGETQYF	TGTGCCAGCTCACCGACTAGCGGAGGGGAGACCCAGTACTTC
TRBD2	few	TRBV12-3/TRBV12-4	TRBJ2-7	CASSPGTSGRGAYEQYF	TGTGCCAGCAGCCCCGGGACTAGCGGGCGAGGGGCATACGAGCAGTACTTC
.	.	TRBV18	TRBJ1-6	CASSPGLGTNDNSPLHF	TGTGCCAGCTCACCTGGACTCGGGACAAACGATAATTCACCCCTCCACTTT
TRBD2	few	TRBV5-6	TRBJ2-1	CASSLTTSGKVNEQFF	TGTGCCAGCAGCTTGACTACTAGCGGGAAAGTTAATGAGCAGTTCTTC
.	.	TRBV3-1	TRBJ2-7	CASSQASIRVYEQYF	TGTGCCAGCAGCCAAGCCTCGATCCGGGTCTACGAGCAGTACTTC
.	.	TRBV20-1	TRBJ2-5	CSARDTRRDPQETQYF	TGCAGTGCTAGAGATACTCGACGGGACCCACAAGAGACCCAGTACTTC
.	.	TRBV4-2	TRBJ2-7	CASAAGTPYEQYF	TGTGCCAGCGCGGCCGGGACACCCTACGAGCAGTACTTC
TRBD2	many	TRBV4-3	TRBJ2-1	CASSQVGSGRALDEQFF	TGCGCCAGCAGCCAAGTTGGTAGCGGGAGGGCCCTCGATGAGCAGTTCTTC
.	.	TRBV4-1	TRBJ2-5	CASSQVKASRLETQYF	TGCGCCAGCAGCCAAGTTAAGGCTAGCCGGTTGGAGACCCAGTACTTC
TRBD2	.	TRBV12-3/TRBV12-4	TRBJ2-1	CASIFGTSRTNEQFF	TGTGCCAGCATTTTCGGGACTAGCCGTACCAATGAGCAGTTCTTC
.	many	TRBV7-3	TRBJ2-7	CASSLIGGSRSYEQYF	TGTGCCAGCAGCTTAATAGGAGGCAGCCGCTCCTACGAGCAGTACTTC
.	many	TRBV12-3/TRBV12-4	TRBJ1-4	CASSLSTGEKLFF	TGTGCCAGCAGTTTAAGCACCGGGGAAAAACTGTTTTTT
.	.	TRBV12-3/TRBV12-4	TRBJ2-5	CASKISDQETQYF	TGTGCCAGCAAGATTAGCGACCAAGAGACCCAGTACTTC
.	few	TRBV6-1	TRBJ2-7	CASRPDPNYEQYF	TGTGCCAGCCGCCCGGACCCAAACTACGAGCAGTACTTC
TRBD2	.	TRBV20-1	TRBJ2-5	CSARVSGAETQYF	TGCAGTGCTAGAGTAAGCGGGGCGGAGACCCAGTACTTC
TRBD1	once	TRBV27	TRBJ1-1	CASSSEGGEGTEAFF	TGTGCCAGCAGCTCAGAAGGGGGCGAGGGCACTGAAGCTTTCTTT